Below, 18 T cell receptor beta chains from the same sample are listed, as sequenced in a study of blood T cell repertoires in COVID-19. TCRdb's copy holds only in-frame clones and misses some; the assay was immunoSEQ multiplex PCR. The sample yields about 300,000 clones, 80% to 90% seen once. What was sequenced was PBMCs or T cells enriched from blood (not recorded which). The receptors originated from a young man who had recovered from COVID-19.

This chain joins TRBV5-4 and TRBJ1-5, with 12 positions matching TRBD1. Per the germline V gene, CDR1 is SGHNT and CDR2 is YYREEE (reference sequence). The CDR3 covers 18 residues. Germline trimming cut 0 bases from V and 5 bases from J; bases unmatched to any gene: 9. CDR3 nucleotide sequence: TGTGCCAGCAGCTTGGAAGGTTGTGGGACAGGGGGCCATCAGCCCCAGCATTTT. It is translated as CASSLEGCGTGGHQPQHF.

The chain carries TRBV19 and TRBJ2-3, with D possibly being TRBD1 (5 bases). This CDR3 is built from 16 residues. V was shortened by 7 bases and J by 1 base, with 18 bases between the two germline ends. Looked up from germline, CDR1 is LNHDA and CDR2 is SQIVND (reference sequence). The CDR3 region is CASKNYGAGGTDTQYF. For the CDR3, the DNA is TGTGCCAGTAAAAACTATGGGGCAGGAGGCACAGATACGCAGTATTTT. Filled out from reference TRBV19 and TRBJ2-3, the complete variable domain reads DGGITQSPKYLFRKEGQNVTLSCEQNLNHDAMYWYRQDPGQGLRLIYYSQIVNDFQKGDIAEGYSVSREKKESFPLTVTSAQKNPTAFYLCASKNYGAGGTDTQYFGPGTRLTVL.

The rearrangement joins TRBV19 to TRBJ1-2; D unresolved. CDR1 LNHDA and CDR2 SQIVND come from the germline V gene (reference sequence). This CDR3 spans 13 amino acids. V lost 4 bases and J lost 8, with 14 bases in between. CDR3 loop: CASSTPFEGGYTF. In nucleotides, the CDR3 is TGTGCCAGTAGTACTCCCTTCGAGGGCGGCTACACCTTC.

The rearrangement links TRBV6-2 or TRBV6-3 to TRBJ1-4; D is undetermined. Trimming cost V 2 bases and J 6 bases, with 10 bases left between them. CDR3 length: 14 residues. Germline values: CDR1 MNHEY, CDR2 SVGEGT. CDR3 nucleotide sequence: TGTGCCAGCAGTTACGTGCGGAAGGATGAAAAACTGTTTTTT. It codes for CASSYVRKDEKLFF.

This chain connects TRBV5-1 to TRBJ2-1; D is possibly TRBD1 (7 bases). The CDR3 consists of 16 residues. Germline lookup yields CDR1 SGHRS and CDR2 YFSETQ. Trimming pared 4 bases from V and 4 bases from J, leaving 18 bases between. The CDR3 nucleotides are TGCGCCAGCAGCGGAGGGGGACAGTTACTTTACAATGAGCAGTTCTTC. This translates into CASSGGGQLLYNEQFF. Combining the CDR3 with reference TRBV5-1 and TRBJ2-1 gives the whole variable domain KAGVTQTPRYLIKTRGQQVTLSCSPISGHRSVSWYQQTPGQGLQFLFEYFSETQRNKGNFPGRFSGRQFSNSRSEMNVSTLELGDSALYLCASSGGGQLLYNEQFFGPGTRLTVL.

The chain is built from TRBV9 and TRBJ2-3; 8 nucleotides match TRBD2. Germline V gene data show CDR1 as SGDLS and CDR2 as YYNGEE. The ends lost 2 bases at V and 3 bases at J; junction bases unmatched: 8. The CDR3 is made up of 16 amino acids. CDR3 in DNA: TGTGCCAGCAGCGTTGGCCCTTTAGCGGGGACAGATACGCAGTATTTT. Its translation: CASSVGPLAGTDTQYF.

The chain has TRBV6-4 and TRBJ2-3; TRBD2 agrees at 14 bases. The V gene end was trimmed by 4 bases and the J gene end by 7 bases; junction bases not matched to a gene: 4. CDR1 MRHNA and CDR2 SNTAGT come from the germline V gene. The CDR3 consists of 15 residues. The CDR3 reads CASSVTSGGANTQYF. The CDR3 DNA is TGTGCCAGCAGTGTGACTAGCGGGGGGGCGAATACGCAGTATTTT.

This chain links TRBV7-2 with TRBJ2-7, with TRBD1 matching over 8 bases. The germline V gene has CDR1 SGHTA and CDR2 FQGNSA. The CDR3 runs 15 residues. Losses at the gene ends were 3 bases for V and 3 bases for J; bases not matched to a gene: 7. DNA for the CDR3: TGTGCCAGCAGCTTGGAGTCCGGACAGGGCTACGAGCAGTACTTC. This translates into CASSLESGQGYEQYF.

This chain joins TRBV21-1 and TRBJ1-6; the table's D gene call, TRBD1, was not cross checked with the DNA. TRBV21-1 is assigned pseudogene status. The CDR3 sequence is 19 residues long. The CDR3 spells CASSKLGGQGRPYNSPLHF. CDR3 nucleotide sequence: TGTGCCAGCAGCAAATTGGGGGGACAGGGCCGCCCGTATAATTCACCCCTCCACTTT.

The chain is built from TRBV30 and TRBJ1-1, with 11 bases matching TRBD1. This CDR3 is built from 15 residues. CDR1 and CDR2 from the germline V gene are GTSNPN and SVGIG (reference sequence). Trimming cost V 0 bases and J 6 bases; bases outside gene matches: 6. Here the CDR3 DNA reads TGTGCCTGGAGTGTACTGGGACAGGGGGGTCCTGAAGCTTTCTTT. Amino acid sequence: CAWSVLGQGGPEAFF.

DNA for the CDR3: TGCGCCAGCAGCCAATTGACAGGGGGCAAGACCGGCTACACCTTC. Translated, it gives CASSQLTGGKTGYTF. The chain recombines TRBV4-3 with TRBJ1-2; 10 bases align to TRBD1. V was clipped by 2 bases and J by 8 bases; unmatched bases: 8. The germline CDR1 and CDR2 sequences are LGHNA and YSLEER. The CDR3 totals 15 residues.

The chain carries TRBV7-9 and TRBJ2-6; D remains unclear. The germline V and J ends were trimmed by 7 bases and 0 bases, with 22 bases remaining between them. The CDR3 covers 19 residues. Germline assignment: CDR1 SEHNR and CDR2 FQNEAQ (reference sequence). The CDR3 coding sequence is TGTGCCAGCACCTTCAGGCCCTTGGGCCGACGCTCTGGGGCCAACGTCCTGACTTTC. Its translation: CASTFRPLGRRSGANVLTF.

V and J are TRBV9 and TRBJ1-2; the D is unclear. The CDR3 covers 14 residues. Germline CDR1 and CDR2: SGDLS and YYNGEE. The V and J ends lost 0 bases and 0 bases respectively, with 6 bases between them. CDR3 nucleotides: TGTGCCAGCAGCGTAGGGAGCTCTAACTATGGCTACACCTTC. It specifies CASSVGSSNYGYTF.

CDR3 protein: CASLRGGTYNEQFF. DNA for the CDR3: TGTGCCAGTTTACGCGGGGGGACCTACAATGAGCAGTTCTTC. This chain uses TRBV19 with TRBJ2-1; 8 nucleotides line up with TRBD2. Germline-derived CDR1 and CDR2 are LNHDA and SQIVND (reference sequence). V lost 8 bases and J lost 2; bases outside the gene matches: 5. The CDR3 totals 14 residues.

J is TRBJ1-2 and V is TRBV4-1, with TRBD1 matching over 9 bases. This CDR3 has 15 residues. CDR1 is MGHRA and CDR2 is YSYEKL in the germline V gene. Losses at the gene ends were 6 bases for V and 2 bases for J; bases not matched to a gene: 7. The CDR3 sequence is CASSRGQGSNYGYTF. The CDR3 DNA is TGCGCCAGCAGTCGAGGACAGGGGTCCAACTATGGCTACACCTTC.

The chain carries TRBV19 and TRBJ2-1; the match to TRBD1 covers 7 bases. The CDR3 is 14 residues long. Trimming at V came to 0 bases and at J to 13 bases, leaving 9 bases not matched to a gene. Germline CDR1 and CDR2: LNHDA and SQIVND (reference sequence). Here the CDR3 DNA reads TGTGCCAGTAGTATAGAAGGGGGCGCGACTTCACAGTTCTTC. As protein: CASSIEGGATSQFF.

The CDR3 reads CASSLASGGLETQYF. The CDR3 bases are TGTGCCAGCAGCTTAGCTAGCGGGGGGCTGGAGACCCAGTACTTC. The chain is built from TRBV7-9 and TRBJ2-5, with 10 nucleotides matching TRBD2. Per the germline V gene, CDR1 is SEHNR and CDR2 is FQNEAQ (reference sequence). This CDR3 has 15 amino acids. V gave up 0 bases and J gave up 5 bases; unmatched junction bases: 3.

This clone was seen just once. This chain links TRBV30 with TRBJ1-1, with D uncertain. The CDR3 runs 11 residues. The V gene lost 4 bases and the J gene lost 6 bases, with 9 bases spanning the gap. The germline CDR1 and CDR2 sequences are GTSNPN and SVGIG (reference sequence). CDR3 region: CAWNRWSEAFF. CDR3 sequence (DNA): TGTGCCTGGAATCGGTGGTCTGAAGCTTTCTTT.